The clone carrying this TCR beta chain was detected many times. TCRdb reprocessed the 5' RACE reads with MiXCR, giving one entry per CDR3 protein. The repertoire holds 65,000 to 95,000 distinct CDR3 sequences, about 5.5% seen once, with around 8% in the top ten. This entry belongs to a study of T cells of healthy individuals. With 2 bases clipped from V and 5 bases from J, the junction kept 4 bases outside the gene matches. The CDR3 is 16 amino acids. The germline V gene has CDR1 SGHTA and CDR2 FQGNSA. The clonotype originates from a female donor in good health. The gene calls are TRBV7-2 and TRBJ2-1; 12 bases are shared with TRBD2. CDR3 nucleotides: TGTGCCAGCAGCTTACTAGCGGGAGGGCGAAACAATGAGCAGTTCTTC. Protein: CASSLLAGGRNNEQFF. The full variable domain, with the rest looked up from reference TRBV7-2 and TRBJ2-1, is GAGVSQSPSNKVTEKGKDVELRCDPISGHTALYWYRQSLGQGLEFLIYFQGNSAPDKSGLPSDRFSAERTGGSVSTLTIQRTQQEDSAVYLCASSLLAGGRNNEQFFGPGTRLTVL.